This T cell receptor beta chain is drawn from a study of cytotoxic CD8 clonotypes in ibrutinib-treated CLL. About the research overall: Sequenced samples delivered averages of roughly 260,000 productive templates and 75,000 to 95,000 productive rearrangements.

This CDR3 region has 14 residues. Trimming shortened V by 0 bases and J by 6 bases, and 14 bases separated the two germline ends. Germline CDR1 reads SQVTM; CDR2 reads ANQGSEA. Deep sequencing aimed at 1 in 200,000 to 1 in 1 million T cells' resolution. Using immunoSEQ multiplex PCR, the repertoire was profiled, and TCRdb retains in-frame clones only, with some absent. The sample comprises roughly 97,000 clones, about 72% of which are singletons, and about 33% rests with the top ten. This receptor was obtained from a human donor with chronic lymphocytic leukemia. The specimen was PBMCs, collected after 12 months of ibrutinib treatment. The rearrangement uses TRBV29-1 and TRBJ2-5; a weak D match, TRBD2 (6 bases). The CDR3 reads CSVEDRGRGKTQYF. The CDR3 DNA reads as TGCAGCGTTGAAGATCGCGGACGGGGGAAGACCCAGTACTTC.